Listed below are T cell receptor beta chains from one sample, sequenced in a study of control samples from healthy donors and cancer patients. The table came from immunoSEQ multiplex PCR; TCRdb's copy has only in-frame clones and leaves some out. Of about 140,000 clones in the sample, approximately 94% were seen once. Specimen: blood. These receptors all stem from a man aged 35-49 years in good health. Each CDR3 is given with its conserved first and last residue. Fields, in order: V gene, clone size, D gene, J gene, CDR3 protein, CDR3 DNA. The D gene is left open where the match is weak. Expanded clones are given a class, and other clones once, few, many or no size at all.

v_call: TRBV4-2
clone_size: few
d_call: NA
j_call: TRBJ1-1
cdr3_aa: CASSHRRDPGTEAFF
cdr3_nt: TGTGCCAGCAGCCACCGACGGGACCCTGGCACTGAAGCTTTCTTT

v_call: TRBV28
clone_size: NA
d_call: NA
j_call: TRBJ1-1
cdr3_aa: CASSNLGEVNTEAFF
cdr3_nt: TGTGCCAGCAGTAACCTAGGGGAAGTGAACACTGAAGCTTTCTTT

v_call: TRBV27
clone_size: NA
d_call: TRBD1
j_call: TRBJ1-5
cdr3_aa: CASRDRGGSNQPQHF
cdr3_nt: TGTGCCAGCAGGGACAGGGGTGGGAGCAATCAGCCCCAGCATTTT

v_call: TRBV6-6
clone_size: NA
d_call: TRBD1
j_call: TRBJ2-7
cdr3_aa: CASSYSNPGGWEQYF
cdr3_nt: TGTGCCAGCAGTTACTCGAATCCAGGGGGCTGGGAGCAGTACTTC

v_call: TRBV21-1
clone_size: NA
d_call: NA
j_call: TRBJ2-5
cdr3_aa: CASSKGQGAGQETQYF
cdr3_nt: TGTGCCAGCAGCAAAGGGCAGGGGGCTGGACAAGAGACCCAGTACTTC

v_call: TRBV11-3
clone_size: NA
d_call: TRBD2
j_call: TRBJ2-3
cdr3_aa: CASMREPRDTQYF
cdr3_nt: TGTGCCAGCATGCGGGAGCCCAGGGATACGCAGTATTTT

v_call: TRBV29-1
clone_size: NA
d_call: NA
j_call: TRBJ2-1
cdr3_aa: CSVAYGVGNEQFF
cdr3_nt: TGCAGCGTTGCGTACGGCGTTGGGAATGAGCAGTTCTTC

v_call: TRBV7-3
clone_size: NA
d_call: NA
j_call: TRBJ1-2
cdr3_aa: CASSQKVAAVYGYTF
cdr3_nt: TGTGCCAGCAGCCAAAAGGTGGCAGCAGTCTATGGCTACACCTTC

v_call: TRBV28
clone_size: NA
d_call: NA
j_call: TRBJ2-3
cdr3_aa: CASSPPGAGDTQYF
cdr3_nt: TGTGCCAGCAGCCCCCCAGGGGCGGGCGATACGCAGTATTTT

v_call: TRBV5-1
clone_size: NA
d_call: NA
j_call: TRBJ2-2
cdr3_aa: CASSYGTKNTGELFF
cdr3_nt: TGCGCCAGCAGCTACGGGACAAAGAACACCGGGGAGCTGTTTTTT

v_call: TRBV7-2
clone_size: NA
d_call: TRBD1
j_call: TRBJ1-1
cdr3_aa: CASSSGTGMNTEAFF
cdr3_nt: TGTGCCAGCAGCTCAGGGACAGGGATGAACACTGAAGCTTTCTTT

v_call: TRBV9
clone_size: NA
d_call: NA
j_call: TRBJ2-2
cdr3_aa: CASSVGHEGPLSGELFF
cdr3_nt: TGTGCCAGCAGCGTGGGTCACGAGGGACCGCTAAGCGGGGAGCTGTTTTTT

v_call: TRBV6-5
clone_size: NA
d_call: TRBD1
j_call: TRBJ2-3
cdr3_aa: CASRFTGGTDTQYF
cdr3_nt: TGTGCCAGCAGATTTACAGGGGGCACAGATACGCAGTATTTT

v_call: TRBV9
clone_size: NA
d_call: TRBD1
j_call: TRBJ1-2
cdr3_aa: CASSAPGTANYGYTF
cdr3_nt: TGTGCCAGCAGCGCCCCCGGGACAGCTAACTATGGCTACACCTTC

v_call: TRBV19
clone_size: NA
d_call: NA
j_call: TRBJ1-2
cdr3_aa: CASNYGLRGYTF
cdr3_nt: TGTGCCAGTAACTACGGCCTCCGGGGCTACACCTTC

v_call: TRBV4-1
clone_size: NA
d_call: TRBD2
j_call: TRBJ2-1
cdr3_aa: CASSRTSGSSYNEQFF
cdr3_nt: TGCGCCAGCAGTCGGACTAGCGGGAGTTCCTACAATGAGCAGTTCTTC

v_call: TRBV27
clone_size: NA
d_call: NA
j_call: TRBJ1-1
cdr3_aa: CASYRINTEAFF
cdr3_nt: TGTGCCAGCTACAGGATTAACACTGAAGCTTTCTTT

v_call: TRBV28
clone_size: NA
d_call: NA
j_call: TRBJ2-1
cdr3_aa: CASSSGLDNEQFF
cdr3_nt: TGTGCCAGCAGTTCCGGACTCGACAATGAGCAGTTCTTC

v_call: TRBV9
clone_size: once
d_call: TRBD2
j_call: TRBJ2-2
cdr3_aa: CASSPQLAGVGTGELFF
cdr3_nt: TGTGCCAGCAGCCCCCAACTAGCGGGAGTAGGGACCGGGGAGCTGTTTTTT

v_call: TRBV6-4
clone_size: few
d_call: TRBD1
j_call: TRBJ2-2
cdr3_aa: CASSVGQANTGELFF
cdr3_nt: TGTGCCAGCAGTGTAGGACAGGCGAACACCGGGGAGCTGTTTTTT

v_call: TRBV27
clone_size: NA
d_call: TRBD1
j_call: TRBJ1-2
cdr3_aa: CASSPRAGQSYGYTF
cdr3_nt: TGTGCCAGCAGTCCGAGAGCGGGACAGAGCTATGGCTACACCTTC

v_call: TRBV7-3
clone_size: NA
d_call: NA
j_call: TRBJ2-5
cdr3_aa: CASSMRGPQETQYF
cdr3_nt: TGTGCCAGCAGTATGAGGGGCCCCCAAGAGACCCAGTACTTC

v_call: TRBV11-2
clone_size: NA
d_call: NA
j_call: TRBJ2-7
cdr3_aa: CASSLAPGPGEQYF
cdr3_nt: TGTGCCAGCAGCTTAGCCCCGGGACCTGGGGAGCAGTACTTC

v_call: TRBV28
clone_size: NA
d_call: TRBD1
j_call: TRBJ2-5
cdr3_aa: CASTLTGAQETQYF
cdr3_nt: TGTGCCAGCACCTTGACAGGGGCCCAAGAGACCCAGTACTTC

v_call: TRBV28
clone_size: NA
d_call: NA
j_call: TRBJ1-5
cdr3_aa: CASSFPSANQPQHF
cdr3_nt: TGTGCCAGCAGTTTTCCCAGCGCCAATCAGCCCCAGCATTTT

v_call: TRBV11-2
clone_size: NA
d_call: NA
j_call: TRBJ1-3
cdr3_aa: CASSSIGGTGNTIYF
cdr3_nt: TGTGCCAGCAGCTCCATTGGGGGGACTGGAAACACCATATATTTT

v_call: TRBV3-1/TRBV3-2
clone_size: NA
d_call: NA
j_call: TRBJ2-2
cdr3_aa: CASSGYTGELFF
cdr3_nt: TGTGCCAGCAGCGGTTACACCGGGGAGCTGTTTTTT

v_call: TRBV7-9
clone_size: NA
d_call: NA
j_call: TRBJ1-1
cdr3_aa: CASSGDEAFF
cdr3_nt: TGTGCCAGCAGCGGGGACGAAGCTTTCTTT

v_call: TRBV14
clone_size: NA
d_call: NA
j_call: TRBJ1-3
cdr3_aa: CASSQDLPGLPGSGNTIYF
cdr3_nt: TGTGCCAGCAGCCAAGATCTCCCGGGCCTCCCGGGCTCTGGAAACACCATATATTTT

v_call: TRBV12-3/TRBV12-4
clone_size: NA
d_call: NA
j_call: TRBJ1-1
cdr3_aa: CASSLGQNTEAFF
cdr3_nt: TGTGCCAGCAGTTTAGGACAGAACACTGAAGCTTTCTTT

v_call: TRBV7-8
clone_size: NA
d_call: NA
j_call: TRBJ2-5
cdr3_aa: CASSPRDSEWSQETQYF
cdr3_nt: TGTGCCAGCAGCCCAAGGGATAGTGAGTGGAGCCAAGAGACCCAGTACTTC

v_call: TRBV5-1
clone_size: NA
d_call: NA
j_call: TRBJ2-7
cdr3_aa: CASSSGTKGHEQYF
cdr3_nt: TGCGCCAGCAGCTCCGGGACAAAAGGCCACGAGCAGTACTTC

v_call: TRBV28
clone_size: NA
d_call: NA
j_call: TRBJ2-6
cdr3_aa: CASSFRGSGANVLTF
cdr3_nt: TGTGCCAGCAGTTTTCGGGGCTCTGGGGCCAACGTCCTGACTTTC

v_call: TRBV30
clone_size: NA
d_call: NA
j_call: TRBJ2-1
cdr3_aa: CAWRLNSINEQFF
cdr3_nt: TGTGCCTGGAGACTTAATAGCATCAATGAGCAGTTCTTC

v_call: TRBV9
clone_size: NA
d_call: NA
j_call: TRBJ2-1
cdr3_aa: CASRGVLGNEQFF
cdr3_nt: TGTGCCAGCAGAGGGGTTCTGGGCAATGAGCAGTTCTTC

v_call: TRBV18
clone_size: NA
d_call: NA
j_call: TRBJ1-5
cdr3_aa: CASSGGDQPQHF
cdr3_nt: TGTGCCAGCTCGGGGGGGGATCAGCCCCAGCATTTT

v_call: TRBV7-9
clone_size: few
d_call: NA
j_call: TRBJ1-4
cdr3_aa: CASSSRAGTNEKLFF
cdr3_nt: TGTGCCAGCAGCTCCAGGGCTGGAACTAATGAAAAACTGTTTTTT

v_call: TRBV27
clone_size: NA
d_call: NA
j_call: TRBJ1-1
cdr3_aa: CASKTTGANTEAFF
cdr3_nt: TGTGCCAGCAAGACGACAGGTGCAAACACTGAAGCTTTCTTT

v_call: TRBV29-1
clone_size: NA
d_call: NA
j_call: TRBJ1-1
cdr3_aa: CSVTSRISDTEAFF
cdr3_nt: TGCAGCGTGACTTCGCGAATATCGGACACTGAAGCTTTCTTT

v_call: TRBV10-3
clone_size: NA
d_call: NA
j_call: TRBJ2-3
cdr3_aa: CAISESRGTGRADTQYF
cdr3_nt: TGTGCCATCAGTGAGTCCCGCGGAACGGGACGCGCAGATACGCAGTATTTT

v_call: TRBV4-1
clone_size: NA
d_call: NA
j_call: TRBJ2-3
cdr3_aa: CASSQDYGTQSTDTQYF
cdr3_nt: TGCGCCAGCAGCCAAGATTATGGGACACAGAGCACAGATACGCAGTATTTT

v_call: TRBV5-4
clone_size: NA
d_call: NA
j_call: TRBJ1-1
cdr3_aa: CASSLAGAMNTEAFF
cdr3_nt: TGTGCCAGCAGCTTGGCCGGGGCCATGAACACTGAAGCTTTCTTT

v_call: TRBV6-5
clone_size: NA
d_call: NA
j_call: TRBJ1-2
cdr3_aa: CASSYGYGYTF
cdr3_nt: TGTGCCAGCAGTTACGGCTATGGCTACACCTTC

v_call: TRBV6-6
clone_size: NA
d_call: NA
j_call: TRBJ1-1
cdr3_aa: CASRKGGSTEAFF
cdr3_nt: TGTGCCAGCAGAAAGGGGGGAAGCACTGAAGCTTTCTTT

v_call: TRBV6-4
clone_size: NA
d_call: NA
j_call: TRBJ1-2
cdr3_aa: CASRHQSGGTNYGYTF
cdr3_nt: TGTGCCAGCAGGCATCAGTCGGGAGGAACTAACTATGGCTACACCTTC

v_call: TRBV19
clone_size: NA
d_call: NA
j_call: TRBJ1-1
cdr3_aa: CAVSRVVGTEAFF
cdr3_nt: TGTGCAGTGTCGAGGGTTGTTGGCACTGAAGCTTTCTTT

v_call: TRBV6-1
clone_size: NA
d_call: TRBD1
j_call: TRBJ1-6
cdr3_aa: CASSELDRVRSPLHF
cdr3_nt: TGTGCCAGCAGTGAACTGGACAGGGTCCGCTCACCCCTCCACTTT

v_call: TRBV12-5
clone_size: NA
d_call: NA
j_call: TRBJ1-2
cdr3_aa: CASGLVGGGPYGYTF
cdr3_nt: TGTGCTAGTGGTTTGGTTGGCGGCGGTCCATATGGCTACACCTTC

v_call: TRBV28
clone_size: NA
d_call: TRBD1
j_call: TRBJ2-5
cdr3_aa: CASSTGQGGETQYF
cdr3_nt: TGTGCCAGCAGCACCGGACAGGGCGGGGAGACCCAGTACTTC

v_call: TRBV30
clone_size: NA
d_call: NA
j_call: TRBJ2-2
cdr3_aa: CAWSGESGELFF
cdr3_nt: TGTGCCTGGAGCGGGGAAAGCGGGGAGCTGTTTTTT